This TCR beta chain stems from a study of blood T cell repertoires in COVID-19. Looking at the study overall: COVID-19 samples collected from the United States, Italy and Spain covered acute and convalescent phases. Nucleic acid was either cDNA or gDNA, and it came from T cells, B-cell-depleted T cells, or PBMCs.

Germline V lookup: CDR1 SGHRS, CDR2 YFSETQ. With 1 base removed from V and 5 bases from J, the gap between germline ends came to 6 bases. The CDR3 loop spans 12 amino acids. Under the authors' procedure: Counts of nucleated cells, estimated from reference gene primer amplification, were obtained. Produced via immunoSEQ multiplex PCR; TCRdb's table is partial and in-frame only. V, J and clone size derive from that table, while D and trimming were established from the DNA sequence. The repertoire holds 100,000 or so clones, with 80% to 90% as singletons. The source material was peripheral blood. The chain recombines TRBV5-1 with TRBJ2-5, with D maybe TRBD1 (6 bases). This TCR was sampled from a human donor in a cohort sampled during active COVID-19. Here the CDR3 reads CASSLQGETQYF. The CDR3 bases are TGCGCCAGCAGCTTGCAGGGGGAGACCCAGTACTTC.